Sequencing of this T cell receptor (beta chain) was carried out in a study of CD8+ T cells in alopecia areata listed by TCRdb under 2018. As for the study more broadly: The treated patients took part in an open-label pilot trial in which moderate-to-severe alopecia areata was treated with oral tofacitinib at 5 to 10 mg twice daily. Tofacitinib was administered for 6 to 18 months, and 6 months of follow-up off drug were then conducted to assess delayed response and recurrence. For the treated patients, the SALT score, which quantifies what percentage of scalp surface area is affected, served as the measure of disease severity. High-throughput TCRbeta sequencing was used to examine T cell clonal expansion in alopecia areata in both the C3H/HeJ mouse model and human patients. On the human side, TCRbeta sequencing was run on scalp tissue and on sorted CD4+ and CD8+ peripheral blood T cells from healthy controls and from alopecia areata patients with either patchy or totalis/universalis disease. Patients on tofacitinib were biopsied at baseline and after 4 and 24 weeks of treatment, and several of the patients also had a later scalp biopsy. Clonality in the scalp was compared among normal scalp (n=4), patchy alopecia areata scalp (n=8), and alopecia totalis/universalis scalp (n=8). RNA was obtained with the PAXgene miRNA kit for fixed scalp, the miRNeasy kit for PBMCs, and the RNeasy kit for mouse skin. TCRbeta CDR3 regions were amplified by immunoSEQ multiplex PCR using 35 Vbeta forward and 13 Jbeta reverse primers. Overall study results and their limits: Many expanded lesional clones were found to persist in scalp and blood during tofacitinib treatment, and relapse after treatment cessation may be partly explained by this persistence. Because the treated cohort was small and had only one nonresponder, larger studies are needed to examine links between baseline CD8+ expansion and response. Shared TCR sequences between patients were less evident than in mice, which may be partly attributable to HLA diversity in the patient population. Unlike mouse skin, which is dominated by gammadelta T cells, normal human skin has resident alphabeta T cells that are also sequenced, and this complicates analysis of the scalp TCR repertoire. Tofacitinib significantly lowered scalp clonality and the number of expanded CD8+ clones among the top 100 scalp clones. Compared with normal scalp, lesional scalp, particularly in alopecia totalis/universalis, had higher clonality and more expanded CD8+ clones, which suggests antigenic drive.

Read against the paper, the sample's time point label means: less than five weeks on oral tofacitinib. The meaning of the sample's treatment or condition label: oral pan-JAK inhibitor, 5-10 mg twice daily. Lesional scalp punch biopsies and peripheral blood were obtained from alopecia areata patients. PBMCs were isolated by density centrifugation and stained for CD3, CD4 and CD8, after which CD4+ and CD8+ T cells were sorted on a FACSAria. The CDR3, cysteine through phenylalanine, is 16 amino acids long. Only the CDR3 portion is preserved as DNA: 48 bases, with reading frame beginning at the first base. The germline V gene provides CDR1 KGHSY and CDR2 FQNENV. The V end loses 2 bases and the J end loses 2 bases, and a stretch of 13 bases separates them. The library was built by means of the immunoSEQ multiplex PCR assay. To provide template for TCR sequencing, every sample had RNA extracted and reverse transcribed into cDNA. First-strand cDNA was synthesized using SuperScript III with a 2:1 mix of oligo-dT and random hexamers. A synthetic immune receptor repertoire was used to measure amplification bias, and any remaining bias was corrected computationally. Under the source paper's analysis protocol: Raw reads were preprocessed for error removal, and CDR3 was defined according to IMGT conventions as running from the conserved cysteine to phenylalanine. Clonality was computed as 1 minus the Shannon entropy, with the entropy normalized by log2 of the number of productive unique TCRs. CD4 or CD8 identity of scalp clones was inferred by cross-referencing scalp TCRbeta sequences with sorted blood CD4 and CD8 repertoires. TCRdb mirrors the immuneACCESS table, restricted to in-frame sequences. Some clones are absent from its copies; in checked studies, under half trace to an unresolved V gene, and the reason for the others is unknown. D and trimming come from the DNA, and the V and J calls and clone size come from that table. The sample table lists about 210,000 clones, 64% of them with a count of one. The top ten constitute 3.5% to 5% of the sample.

This clone was detected a few times. The antigen it binds to is not known. Base-call qualities are not available, and no considerably larger clone is one nucleotide away. The sequence is built from TRBV16 and TRBJ1-5; possibly the D gene is TRBD1, per 6 matching bases. The starting material was CD4+ T cells sorted from blood, obtained at week 4, from a patient treated with tofacitinib. This receptor was taken from a human donor with alopecia areata. Here is the DNA: TGTGCCAGCAGCCAAATCAGGGGCAATGGCAATCAGCCCCAGCATTTT. The translation is CASSQIRGNGNQPQHF.